This is a list of T cell receptor beta chains from one sample in a study of shared clonotypes between healthy human individuals. Produced via immunoSEQ multiplex PCR; TCRdb's table is partial and in-frame only. The profile covers millions of clones, with around nine tenths appearing a single time and about 0.13% taken by the ten largest. Material: naive CD4+ T cells sorted from blood. All receptors derive from a man aged 18 to 29 in good health. CDR3s include the opening cysteine and the closing phenylalanine or tryptophan. Fields, in order: J gene, V gene, clone size, D gene, CDR3 protein, CDR3 DNA. The D gene is left open where the match is weak. Expanded clones are given a class, and other clones once, few, many or no size at all.

J gene: TRBJ1-6; V gene: TRBV5-1; clone size: NA; D gene: NA; CDR3 protein: CASSPEDGLNSPLHF; CDR3 DNA: TGCGCCAGCAGCCCGGAGGACGGACTTAATTCACCCCTCCACTTT
J gene: TRBJ2-2; V gene: TRBV7-2; clone size: NA; D gene: NA; CDR3 protein: CASSLVTRSAGELFF; CDR3 DNA: TGTGCCAGCAGCTTAGTCACTAGATCTGCCGGGGAGCTGTTTTTT
J gene: TRBJ1-5; V gene: TRBV6-1; clone size: NA; D gene: NA; CDR3 protein: CASSEGRGSFQPQHF; CDR3 DNA: TGTGCCAGCAGTGAGGGAAGGGGGAGTTTTCAGCCCCAGCATTTT
J gene: TRBJ2-3; V gene: TRBV4-2; clone size: once; D gene: NA; CDR3 protein: CASSPQSRAAYTDTQYF; CDR3 DNA: TGTGCCAGCAGCCCGCAATCACGGGCAGCCTACACAGATACGCAGTATTTT
J gene: TRBJ1-6; V gene: TRBV5-1; clone size: NA; D gene: NA; CDR3 protein: CASSFQQDNSPLHF; CDR3 DNA: TGCGCCAGCAGCTTTCAGCAGGATAATTCACCCCTCCACTTT
J gene: TRBJ2-3; V gene: TRBV11-3; clone size: once; D gene: NA; CDR3 protein: CASSLGDIRGDTDTQYF; CDR3 DNA: TGTGCCAGCAGCTTAGGGGACATTCGCGGGGACACAGATACGCAGTATTTT
J gene: TRBJ2-5; V gene: TRBV9; clone size: NA; D gene: NA; CDR3 protein: CASSLQTGLAREGQYF; CDR3 DNA: TGTGCCAGCAGCTTGCAGACAGGCCTAGCAAGAGAGGGCCAGTACTTC
J gene: TRBJ1-3; V gene: TRBV27; clone size: NA; D gene: NA; CDR3 protein: CASSLWGGSGNTIYF; CDR3 DNA: TGTGCCAGCAGTTTATGGGGAGGATCTGGAAACACCATATATTTT
J gene: TRBJ1-4; V gene: TRBV4-1; clone size: NA; D gene: TRBD1; CDR3 protein: CASSQPDRVNEKLFF; CDR3 DNA: TGCGCCAGCAGCCAACCAGACAGGGTGAATGAAAAACTGTTTTTT
J gene: TRBJ2-3; V gene: TRBV7-8; clone size: NA; D gene: NA; CDR3 protein: CASSLALVLGGARADTQYF; CDR3 DNA: TGTGCCAGCAGCTTAGCGCTTGTCCTTGGGGGCGCAAGGGCAGATACGCAGTATTTT
J gene: TRBJ1-2; V gene: TRBV6-5; clone size: NA; D gene: TRBD1; CDR3 protein: CASSTGTGFGYTF; CDR3 DNA: TGTGCCAGCAGTACCGGGACAGGGTTTGGCTACACCTTC
J gene: TRBJ1-2; V gene: TRBV5-5; clone size: once; D gene: NA; CDR3 protein: CASSFSGQGIGYTF; CDR3 DNA: TGTGCCAGCAGCTTTTCCGGCCAGGGGATTGGCTACACCTTC
J gene: TRBJ2-3; V gene: TRBV5-6; clone size: NA; D gene: NA; CDR3 protein: CASSLISTDTQYF; CDR3 DNA: TGTGCCAGCAGCTTGATAAGCACAGATACGCAGTATTTT
J gene: TRBJ1-5; V gene: TRBV5-1; clone size: NA; D gene: NA; CDR3 protein: CASSLGGAINQPQHF; CDR3 DNA: TGCGCCAGCAGCTTGGGAGGGGCTATCAATCAGCCCCAGCATTTT
J gene: TRBJ2-1; V gene: TRBV6-6; clone size: NA; D gene: TRBD2; CDR3 protein: CASSYGGTSPEQFF; CDR3 DNA: TGTGCCAGCAGTTACGGAGGGACTAGCCCTGAGCAGTTCTTC
J gene: TRBJ2-1; V gene: TRBV7-2; clone size: NA; D gene: NA; CDR3 protein: CASSRSREQFF; CDR3 DNA: TGTGCCAGCAGCAGATCGAGGGAGCAGTTCTTC
J gene: TRBJ2-5; V gene: TRBV28; clone size: NA; D gene: NA; CDR3 protein: CASSFIGQETQYF; CDR3 DNA: TGTGCCAGCAGTTTCATCGGGCAAGAGACCCAGTACTTC
J gene: TRBJ1-3; V gene: TRBV7-2; clone size: NA; D gene: NA; CDR3 protein: CASSAPLTRLGNTIYF; CDR3 DNA: TGTGCCAGCAGCGCCCCCCTGACGAGGCTTGGAAACACCATATATTTT
J gene: TRBJ1-1; V gene: TRBV15; clone size: once; D gene: NA; CDR3 protein: CATSMGGAVDTEAFF; CDR3 DNA: TGTGCCACCAGCATGGGGGGGGCGGTCGACACTGAAGCTTTCTTT
J gene: TRBJ2-1; V gene: TRBV9; clone size: NA; D gene: TRBD1; CDR3 protein: CASSGGDRAYNEQFF; CDR3 DNA: TGTGCCAGCAGCGGGGGGGACAGGGCCTACAATGAGCAGTTCTTC
J gene: TRBJ2-2; V gene: TRBV7-6; clone size: NA; D gene: NA; CDR3 protein: CASSLDGGAITGELFF; CDR3 DNA: TGTGCCAGCAGCTTAGACGGGGGCGCAATAACCGGGGAGCTGTTTTTT
J gene: TRBJ1-6; V gene: TRBV19; clone size: NA; D gene: NA; CDR3 protein: CASSSTALRDSPLHF; CDR3 DNA: TGTGCCAGTAGTAGTACAGCACTCCGTGATTCACCCCTCCACTTT
J gene: TRBJ1-1; V gene: TRBV18; clone size: NA; D gene: NA; CDR3 protein: CASSVDTQGPMNTEAFF; CDR3 DNA: TGTGCCAGCTCGGTCGATACGCAGGGGCCTATGAACACTGAAGCTTTCTTT
J gene: TRBJ2-7; V gene: TRBV18; clone size: NA; D gene: NA; CDR3 protein: CASSQTGSYEQYF; CDR3 DNA: TGTGCCAGCTCACAAACAGGGAGCTACGAGCAGTACTTC
J gene: TRBJ1-1; V gene: TRBV29-1; clone size: NA; D gene: NA; CDR3 protein: CSVAGALNTEAFF; CDR3 DNA: TGCAGCGTTGCAGGGGCGTTAAACACTGAAGCTTTCTTT
J gene: TRBJ1-5; V gene: TRBV9; clone size: NA; D gene: TRBD1; CDR3 protein: CASSVGGGLNQPQHF; CDR3 DNA: TGTGCCAGCAGCGTAGGAGGGGGCCTCAATCAGCCCCAGCATTTT
J gene: TRBJ1-4; V gene: TRBV25-1; clone size: NA; D gene: NA; CDR3 protein: CASSGYPEKLFF; CDR3 DNA: TGTGCCAGTTCAGGGTACCCAGAAAAACTGTTTTTT